This note documents a single T cell receptor (beta chain) sequence. This record comes from a study of blood T cell repertoires in COVID-19. Turning to the study itself: The United States, Italy and Spain provided the acute and convalescent COVID-19 samples. Nucleic acid was either cDNA or gDNA, and it came from T cells, B-cell-depleted T cells, or PBMCs.

Trimming stripped 5 bases from V and 3 bases from J, with 17 bases between. CDR1 and CDR2 from the germline V gene are SGHTA and FQGNSA. CDR3 length equals 16 residues. Authors' methods: Reference gene primers were amplified, and this amplification served to estimate nucleated cell counts. TCRdb's copy holds only in-frame clones and misses some; the assay was immunoSEQ multiplex PCR. V and J calls and clone size come straight from that table; D and trimming were deduced from the DNA. The sample lists under 30,000 clones, roughly 94% occurring once. This chain joins TRBV7-2 and TRBJ2-1; no firm D call. The sequenced sample was peripheral blood. The TCR sequence derives from a human donor with active COVID-19. The donor label of this sample is uncertain. This chain's CDR3 is CASSPRPLRIYNEQFF. In DNA, the CDR3 is TGTGCCAGCAGCCCGAGGCCCCTACGGATCTACAATGAGCAGTTCTTC.